These T cell receptor beta chains were read from a single sample in a study of blood T cell repertoires in COVID-19. Clones were sequenced by immunoSEQ multiplex PCR, and TCRdb holds only the in-frame ones, with some missing. The sample contains about 270,000 clones, approximately 89% of which appear only once. Sequenced: peripheral blood. The receptors were sampled from a woman between 45 and 60 years old with acute or convalescent COVID-19. The CDR3 runs from the conserved cysteine through the conserved F or W. The D gene is left open where the match is weak. Size values are once, few and many counts, or a class for expanded clones, and some rows have none.

v_call	clone_size	d_call	j_call	cdr3_nt	cdr3_aa
TRBV28	-	-	TRBJ1-2	TGTGCCAGCAGTCCCTACGGGAGTCTCGGGGGCTACACCTTC	CASSPYGSLGGYTF
TRBV29-1	-	-	TRBJ2-5	TGCAGCGTTGAGGGCCAAGGGGCGGAAGAGACCCAGTACTTC	CSVEGQGAEETQYF
TRBV7-3	once	TRBD1	TRBJ2-7	TGTGCCAGCAGCTTAAAGACAGGGTCCGAGCAGTACTTC	CASSLKTGSEQYF
TRBV27	-	-	TRBJ1-5	TGTGCCAGCAGTAAGTCCAGCGATCAGCCCCAGCATTTT	CASSKSSDQPQHF
TRBV24-1	-	-	TRBJ2-5	TGTGCCACCAGTGATTCAAGAAAAGGCGGGGAGACCCAGTACTTC	CATSDSRKGGETQYF
TRBV11-1	-	-	TRBJ1-6	TGTGCCAGCAGCTTAGACATTCAATCACCCCTCCACTTT	CASSLDIQSPLHF
TRBV27	-	-	TRBJ1-4	TGTGCCAGCAGTTTATTCGGGGGAACTAATGAAAAACTGTTTTTT	CASSLFGGTNEKLFF
TRBV28	-	-	TRBJ1-6	TGTGCCAGCAGTTCGGACAGAAATTCACCCCTCCACTTT	CASSSDRNSPLHF
TRBV6-1	-	-	TRBJ2-7	TGTGCCAGCAGTGAGACAGTTTACGAGCAGTACTTC	CASSETVYEQYF
TRBV5-1	-	TRBD2	TRBJ2-3	TGCGCCAGCAGCTTGGTGACTAGCTTCCCAGATACGCAGTATTTT	CASSLVTSFPDTQYF
TRBV18	-	-	TRBJ1-1	TGTGCCAGCTCACCAGAGGCCGGGAACACTGAAGCTTTCTTT	CASSPEAGNTEAFF
TRBV15	-	TRBD2	TRBJ2-1	TGTGCCACCAGCAGAGGTCTAGCGGGGGACAGCTCCTACAATGAGCAGTTCTTC	CATSRGLAGDSSYNEQFF
TRBV7-9	-	-	TRBJ1-4	TGTGCCAGCAGCTTTGGGCTTGAAAAACTGTTTTTT	CASSFGLEKLFF
TRBV19	few	TRBD2	TRBJ2-7	TGTGCCAGTAGTATAGACGGCGGACTAGTTTCCGAGCAGTACTTC	CASSIDGGLVSEQYF
TRBV6-5	-	-	TRBJ1-1	TGTGCCAGCAGTTACCAGGTCGGAGGGGCTTTCTTT	CASSYQVGGAFF
TRBV5-1	-	-	TRBJ1-3	TGCGCCAGCAGCTCGGGTTTCCCAACGGACACCATATATTTT	CASSSGFPTDTIYF
TRBV5-1	-	-	TRBJ2-5	TGCGCCAGCAGCTTGGCCAGGGAGACCCAGTACTTC	CASSLARETQYF
TRBV11-2	-	TRBD1	TRBJ1-2	TGTGCCAGCAGCTCGGACAGGGGGCGTCACTATGGCTACACCTTC	CASSSDRGRHYGYTF
TRBV19	few	-	TRBJ1-5	TGTGCCAGTAGTATAGATGGCTTTGTCAATCAGCCCCAGCATTTT	CASSIDGFVNQPQHF
TRBV6-6	-	TRBD2	TRBJ2-7	TGTGCCAGCAGTTACTTCCCTAGCGGAACCTCCTACGAGCAGTACTTC	CASSYFPSGTSYEQYF
TRBV28	few	TRBD1	TRBJ2-2	TGTGCCAGCAGCAAAAATCCGACAGGGGGCATCATCTTCACCGGGGAGCTGTTTTTT	CASSKNPTGGIIFTGELFF
TRBV2	-	-	TRBJ1-5	TGTGCCAGCAGCGACAGGAATAGCAATCAGCCCCAGCATTTT	CASSDRNSNQPQHF
TRBV19	once	TRBD1	TRBJ1-5	TGTGCCAGTAGTGAGGGGACAGCTCCTTGGCCCCAGCATTTT	CASSEGTAPWPQHF
TRBV19	-	TRBD2	TRBJ2-1	TGTGCCAGTAGTATAACAGCGACTAGCGGTCCCTACAATGAGCAGTTCTTC	CASSITATSGPYNEQFF
TRBV28	-	TRBD2	TRBJ2-3	TGTGCCAGCAACCCTCCGTCGGCTAGCGGTAGCACAGATACGCAGTATTTT	CASNPPSASGSTDTQYF
TRBV12-3/TRBV12-4	-	-	TRBJ2-2	TGTGCCAGCCTATATCTACCCACCGGGGAGCTGTTTTTT	CASLYLPTGELFF
TRBV6-5	few	-	TRBJ2-7	TGTGCCAGCAGAAAGGGGGTTTACTACGAGCAGTACTTC	CASRKGVYYEQYF
TRBV9	-	TRBD2	TRBJ2-1	TGTGCCAGCAGCGTAGTGCTTAGCGGGAGAAATCACGGACCATACAATGAGCAGTTCTTC	CASSVVLSGRNHGPYNEQFF
TRBV10-3	-	TRBD2	TRBJ2-3	TGTGCCATCAGCCGACTAGCGGAGAGCACAGATACGCAGTATTTT	CAISRLAESTDTQYF
TRBV6-2/TRBV6-3	-	TRBD1	TRBJ1-5	TGTGCCAGCAGTTACACTATGGACAGGGCGTCCAATCAGCCCCAGCATTTT	CASSYTMDRASNQPQHF
TRBV5-1	-	-	TRBJ1-5	TGCGCCAGCAGGCCGTCATCCGGGATTTCCAATCAGCCCCAGCATTTT	CASRPSSGISNQPQHF
TRBV11-2	-	TRBD1	TRBJ2-7	TGTGCCAGCAGAGAACCGGGACAGGGGTCCTACGAGCAGTACTTC	CASREPGQGSYEQYF
TRBV7-2	once	TRBD1	TRBJ2-1	TGTGCCAGCAGCTTCCTCGGACAGGACTACAATGAGCAGTTCTTC	CASSFLGQDYNEQFF
TRBV12-3/TRBV12-4	-	-	TRBJ1-1	TGTGCCAGCAGTTTAGAGGGAACAGGTGAAGCTTTCTTT	CASSLEGTGEAFF
TRBV28	-	-	TRBJ2-1	TGTGCCAGCAGTTTTCAGTATGAGCAGTTCTTC	CASSFQYEQFF
TRBV5-1	-	TRBD1	TRBJ2-3	TGCGCCAGCAGCTTGGCCGGGACAGGAAGGACAGATACGCAGTATTTT	CASSLAGTGRTDTQYF
TRBV19	-	TRBD1	TRBJ1-1	TGTGCCAGTAGTATAATGAGGGACAGGGGCACCGAAGCTTTCTTT	CASSIMRDRGTEAFF
TRBV9	-	-	TRBJ1-1	TGTGCCAGCAGCGTGGGCCAGACCTCCATGAACACTGAAGCTTTCTTT	CASSVGQTSMNTEAFF
TRBV5-1	-	-	TRBJ1-5	TGCGCCAGCAGCTCGGGGGGTAGCAATCAGCCCCAGCATTTT	CASSSGGSNQPQHF
TRBV21-1	many	-	TRBJ2-2	TGTGCCAGCAGCAAAGTGGGAGTAGCCACTCTCCCCGGGGAGCTGTTTTTT	CASSKVGVATLPGELFF
TRBV5-7	-	TRBD1	TRBJ1-3	TGTGCCAGCAGCCGCCAAGGACAGGGGGCTTCTGGAAACACCATATATTTT	CASSRQGQGASGNTIYF
TRBV27	-	-	TRBJ1-1	TGTGCCAGCAGTTTAAACAGGGCTGGGACTGAAGCTTTCTTT	CASSLNRAGTEAFF
TRBV9	-	TRBD2	TRBJ2-7	TGTGCCAGCAGCGTAGGAGCTAGCGGATCCTACGAGCAGTACTTC	CASSVGASGSYEQYF
TRBV29-1	-	-	TRBJ2-1	TGCAGCGTGAACGACTATGGTGAGCAGTTCTTC	CSVNDYGEQFF
TRBV3-1/TRBV3-2	-	-	TRBJ2-1	TGTGCCAGCAGCCAAGTCGGGAGTGAGCAGTTCTTC	CASSQVGSEQFF
TRBV5-1	-	-	TRBJ1-6	TGCGCCAGCAGCTTTAACAGGGACGGCTCACCCCTCCACTTT	CASSFNRDGSPLHF
TRBV5-1	-	TRBD1	TRBJ2-7	TGCGCCAGCAGCCTGTGGACAGGGGGAAACGAGCAGTACTTC	CASSLWTGGNEQYF
TRBV13	-	-	TRBJ1-1	TGTGCCAGCAGCCTGATGGAGACCACTGAAGCTTTCTTT	CASSLMETTEAFF
TRBV7-9	once	-	TRBJ2-6	TGTGCCAGCAGTCCAGAGGCCAACGTCCTGACTTTC	CASSPEANVLTF
TRBV15	-	TRBD1	TRBJ1-1	TGTGCCACCAGCAGAGATCCAGGGGACAGCGAAGCTTTCTTT	CATSRDPGDSEAFF
TRBV7-7	-	-	TRBJ2-5	TGTGCCAGCAGCTCCGAACCAGACCCCAGGGGGACCCAGTACTTC	CASSSEPDPRGTQYF
TRBV5-4	-	TRBD2	TRBJ2-1	TGTGCCAGCAGCTTGGCTACTAGCGGGAGCCTCGATGAGCAGTTCTTC	CASSLATSGSLDEQFF
TRBV7-3	few	-	TRBJ2-1	TGTGCCAGCAGCTCCGGTTCCTACAATGAGCAGTTCTTC	CASSSGSYNEQFF
TRBV28	-	TRBD2	TRBJ2-7	TGTGCCAGCAGTTTGGGGGGGGGACACCCCTGGGCGGCGGGAGGCCACTACGAGCAGTACTTC	CASSLGGGHPWAAGGHYEQYF
TRBV6-5	once	-	TRBJ1-4	TGTGCCAGCAGTCGCACAGGGAACTATGAAAAACTGTTTTTT	CASSRTGNYEKLFF
TRBV4-3	-	TRBD1	TRBJ2-6	TGCGCCAGCAGCCAAGACCCCGTCAGGGGGTCTGGGGCCAACGTCCTGACTTTC	CASSQDPVRGSGANVLTF
TRBV7-3	-	TRBD2	TRBJ2-1	TGTGCCAGCAGCTTAAGGCCGGGAGGGTTGAATGAGCAGTTCTTC	CASSLRPGGLNEQFF